The present TCR beta chain was sequenced within a study of cytomegalovirus exposure and HLA in healthy donors. It was with 60 Vbeta and 13 Jbeta primers that the PCR ran. Using immunoSEQ multiplex PCR, the repertoire was profiled, and TCRdb retains in-frame clones only, with some absent. The table has roughly 170,000 clones, approximately 80% seen once. Sequencing was done on a sample of PBMCs. The TCR was taken from a girl aged 2 to 10 in good health and CMV-seropositive.

CDR3 nucleotides: TGCGCCAGCAGCCAAATTTACAGGGAATCCTACGAGCAGTACTTC. This codes for CASSQIYRESYEQYF. The chain has TRBV4-1 and TRBJ2-7, with D possibly TRBD1 on 6 matching bases. V lost 2 bases, J lost 1 base, and 12 bases lay in between. There are 15 residues in the CDR3. CDR1 and CDR2 from the germline V gene are MGHRA and YSYEKL.